A single sample is the source of the 25 T cell receptor beta chains below, sequenced in a study of molecular identifiers for immune sequencing clone quantification. TCRdb reanalysed the PCR reads using MiXCR and keeps one entry per CDR3 protein. Of over 600,000 distinct CDR3 sequences in the sample, 20% were seen once. The sequencing sample was made of naive CD8+ T cells from blood, with Jurkat cell RNA spiked in. This sample's subset: FACS-sorted CD8+CD4-CCR7+CD45RA+ naive T cells. The receptors stem from a human donor in good health. Some libraries in this study had Jurkat cell RNA spiked in.

This clonotype was counted a few times. A single base separates this from a much larger clone, so it may be a read error. J is TRBJ1-1 and V is TRBV14; D is undetermined. V was clipped by 0 bases and J by 6 bases, with 14 bases between them. The CDR3 has 15 residues. CDR1 is SGHDN, CDR2 FVKESK, per germline. As DNA, the CDR3 is TGTGCCAGCAGCCAAGAAGTAGCAGTCTACGCTGAAGCTTTCTTT. The encoded protein is CASSQEVAVYAEAFF.

This clonotype was observed many times. The genes are TRBV10-3 and TRBJ2-7; 7 bases agree with TRBD1. In germline, CDR1 is ENHRY, CDR2 SYGVKD. The CDR3 extends over 13 amino acids. The J segment lost 2 bases and the V segment lost 4 bases, leaving 2 bases of the junction unmatched. The CDR3 protein is CAISVGTAYEQYF. CDR3 nucleotide sequence: TGTGCCATCAGTGTGGGGACAGCCTACGAGCAGTACTTC.

This clonotype was picked up a small number of times. DNA for the CDR3: TGCAGTGCTAGTTATTGGGTTTCCCAAGAGACCCAGTACTTC. Amino acids: CSASYWVSQETQYF. J is TRBJ2-5 and V is TRBV20-1; D is unresolved. Trimming pared 3 bases from V and 1 base from J, leaving 12 bases between. Germline loops: CDR1 DFQATT, CDR2 SNEGSKA (reference sequence). The CDR3 spans 14 residues.

This clonotype has ten or more counts. The CDR3 sequence: CASMMGKQGKSGANVLTF. CDR3 DNA sequence: TGTGCCAGTATGATGGGTAAACAGGGGAAATCTGGGGCCAACGTCCTGACTTTC. The chain uses TRBV19 and TRBJ2-6; 7 bases map to TRBD1. V shed 7 bases, J shed 1 base, and the junction held 13 bases outside the gene matches. CDR1 and CDR2 (germline): LNHDA, SQIVND (reference sequence). The CDR3 has 18 residues. The complete variable domain, with remaining parts taken from reference TRBV19 and TRBJ2-6, reads DGGITQSPKYLFRKEGQNVTLSCEQNLNHDAMYWYRQDPGQGLRLIYYSQIVNDFQKGDIAEGYSVSREKKESFPLTVTSAQKNPTAFYLCASMMGKQGKSGANVLTFGAGSRLTVL.

Ten or more counts support this clonotype. This chain links TRBV6-2 or TRBV6-3 with TRBJ2-5; 9 bases are shared with TRBD1. The CDR3 sequence is 15 residues long. V lost 5 bases, J lost 5 bases, and 9 bases stayed unmatched. CDR1 and CDR2 (germline): MNHEY, SVGEGT. The CDR3 region is CASSSPGQGSETQYF. CDR3 sequence (DNA): TGTGCCAGCAGTAGCCCGGGACAGGGTTCGGAGACCCAGTACTTC.

This clonotype appeared many times. The V call is TRBV28, the J call TRBJ2-3; 10 positions match TRBD2. This CDR3 has 15 amino acids. The germline V gene encodes CDR1 MDHEN and CDR2 SYDVKM. The V and J ends lost 4 bases and 3 bases, in that order; junction bases with no gene match: 4. Here the CDR3 reads CASSSSGSSTDTQYF. CDR3 coding DNA: TGTGCCAGCAGTTCTAGCGGGAGCTCGACAGATACGCAGTATTTT.

To note about this clonotype: A much bigger clone sits one base away, suggesting this may be a read error. The CDR3 DNA reads TGTGCCAGCAGCCAAGGTCCCTGGGGGTTAAACACTGAAGCTTTCTTT. Translation gives CASSQGPWGLNTEAFF. The genes are TRBV3-1 and TRBJ1-1, with D possibly being TRBD1 (5 bases). This CDR3 region has 16 residues. Trimming removed 1 base from V and 2 bases from J, with 14 bases in between. The germline gives CDR1 LGHDT, CDR2 YNNKEL (reference sequence).

This clonotype was seen just once. A much larger clone lies a single base off, so this may be a read error. The chain combines TRBV9 with TRBJ2-2, with D uncertain. Germline CDR1 reads SGDLS; CDR2 reads YYNGEE. This CDR3 region has 14 residues. Trimming removed 3 bases at V and 0 bases at J, with 6 bases between. The CDR3 loop reads CASSETTNTGELFF. The DNA for the CDR3 is TGTGCCAGCAGCGAGACGACGAACACCGGGGAGCTGTTTTTT.

This clonotype was observed a handful of times. This rearrangement joins TRBV6-2 or TRBV6-3 to TRBJ2-7; 10 positions match TRBD2. The CDR3 is 15 amino acids. Germline assignment: CDR1 MNHEY and CDR2 SVGEGT. V lost 0 bases and J lost 4; bases outside the gene matches: 3. The CDR3: CASSYSTGLAYEQYF. CDR3 bases: TGTGCCAGCAGTTACTCGACGGGACTAGCGTACGAGCAGTACTTC.

The gene calls are TRBV4-3 and TRBJ2-7; TRBD1 agrees at 11 bases. The CDR3 sequence is 15 residues long. The V and J ends lost 1 base and 6 bases, in that order; junction bases with no gene match: 5. Germline V CDR1 and CDR2: LGHNA, YSLEER. The DNA of the CDR3 is TGCGCCAGCAGCCAAGGACCGGGACAGGGGGGCGAGCAGTACTTC. Its translation is CASSQGPGQGGEQYF.

This clonotype showed up just a few times. With a much larger clone just one base away, this may be a read error. The CDR3: CASSYEGHQETQYF. For the CDR3, the DNA is TGTGCCAGCAGTTACGAGGGACACCAAGAGACCCAGTACTTC. This chain connects TRBV9 to TRBJ2-5; TRBD1 or TRBD2 may be the D gene (5 bases each). The CDR3 consists of 14 residues. Trimming pared 5 bases from V and 0 bases from J, leaving 11 bases between. The germline V gene encodes CDR1 SGDLS and CDR2 YYNGEE.

V and J are TRBV11-2 and TRBJ2-2; TRBD2 aligns across 9 bases. Trimming at V came to 6 bases and at J to 3 bases, leaving 14 bases not matched to a gene. Germline V gene data show CDR1 as SGHAT and CDR2 as FQNNGV. This CDR3 region has 18 residues. In nucleotides, the CDR3 is TGTGCCAGCAGTTTGGGAGTGCGGGGGGGAGAGGACACCGGGGAGCTGTTTTTT. Translating gives CASSLGVRGGEDTGELFF.

The table lists this clonotype with many counts. This sequence joins TRBV14 and TRBJ2-3, with D unresolved. The CDR3 contains 15 residues. CDR1 is SGHDN, CDR2 FVKESK, per germline. With 0 bases removed from V and 0 bases from J, the gap between germline ends came to 7 bases. CDR3 nucleotide sequence: TGTGCCAGCAGCCAAGATTTTGTGAGCACAGATACGCAGTATTTT. This translates into CASSQDFVSTDTQYF.

A note on this clonotype: Possible read error: a much larger clone is one base away. The rearrangement links TRBV4-1 to TRBJ2-1; D is perhaps TRBD1 (5 bases). The length of the CDR3 is 13 residues. Germline V gives CDR1 MGHRA, CDR2 YSYEKL. The DNA of the CDR3 is TGCGCCAGCAGCCAAGACCAGGGCAATGAGCGGTTCTTC. It specifies CASSQDQGNERFF.

This clonotype appeared many times. This rearrangement joins TRBV7-6 to TRBJ1-1, with 12 positions matching TRBD1. The CDR3 spans 15 residues. V trimming: 5 bases; J trimming: 4 bases; junction bases outside the gene matches: 5. Germline V lookup: CDR1 SGHVS, CDR2 FNYEAQ. CDR3 sequence: CASSIGTGGITEAFF. As DNA, the CDR3 is TGTGCCAGCAGCATAGGGACAGGGGGCATCACTGAAGCTTTCTTT.

This clonotype was seen ten or more times. This chain joins TRBV7-9 and TRBJ1-1; D not certain. The CDR3 is made up of 12 amino acids. Germline lookup yields CDR1 SEHNR and CDR2 FQNEAQ (reference sequence). Trimming took 5 bases from V and 1 from J, leaving 5 bases between them. This CDR3 reads CASSPPNTEAFF. The CDR3 DNA sequence: TGTGCCAGCAGCCCACCGAACACTGAAGCTTTCTTT.

CDR3 nucleotides: TGTGCCAGCAGTTCCCAAGGTTTCTCTAGCACAGATACGCAGTATTTT. It specifies CASSSQGFSSTDTQYF. The chain combines TRBV6-2 or TRBV6-3 with TRBJ2-3; D is ambiguous. Germline CDR1 is MNHEY and CDR2 is SVGEGT. With 4 bases removed from V and 0 bases from J, the gap between germline ends came to 14 bases. The CDR3 is made up of 16 amino acids.

This clonotype was counted at least ten times. V gene TRBV29-1 combines with J gene TRBJ1-1; D unclear. Germline V gene sequence: CDR1 SQVTM, CDR2 ANQGSEA. The germline V and J ends were trimmed by 7 bases and 1 base, with 10 bases remaining between them. The CDR3 extends over 12 amino acids. The DNA of the CDR3 is TGCAGCGCCGTGGACCAGAACACTGAAGCTTTCTTT. This codes for CSAVDQNTEAFF.

This clonotype was detected once. A much larger clone lies a single base off, so this may be a read error. The V and J genes are TRBV12-3 or TRBV12-4 and TRBJ2-7; tentative D call: TRBD1 (6 bases). The length of the CDR3 is 14 residues. CDR3 loop: CASSYGGWLDEEYF. The CDR3 DNA reads as TGTGCCAGCAGTTATGGGGGCTGGCTGGACGAGGAGTACTTC.

Ten or more counts support this clonotype. The chain links TRBV7-2 to TRBJ2-1; 13 bases agree with TRBD2. Trimming at V came to 5 bases and at J to 10 bases, leaving 8 bases not matched to a gene. CDR1 SGHTA and CDR2 FQGNSA come from the germline V gene. The CDR3 runs to 15 residues. Here the CDR3 DNA reads TGTGCCAGCAGCGAGAGGACTAGCGGGAGTCGGGAGCAGTTCTTC. Amino acids: CASSERTSGSREQFF.

Concerning this clonotype: This may be a read error, as it is one base from a much larger clone. This chain connects TRBV5-1 to TRBJ2-7, with 10 bases aligning to TRBD1. CDR1 and CDR2 (germline): SGHRS, YFSETQ. There are 14 residues in the CDR3. Trimming removed 3 bases from V and 5 bases from J; junction bases left unmatched: 5. CDR3 amino acids: CASSSTGGPNEQYF. DNA of the CDR3: TGCGCCAGCAGCTCGACAGGGGGCCCCAACGAGCAGTACTTC.

This clonotype was seen only a few times. CDR3 region: CAWTQGLGQAFF. CDR3 nucleotides: TGTGCCTGGACCCAGGGGCTGGGCCAAGCTTTCTTT. The V gene is TRBV30, the J gene TRBJ1-1, with D possibly being TRBD1 (6 bases). CDR3 size: 12 residues. Germline CDR1 GTSNPN, CDR2 SVGIG (reference sequence). Trimming shortened V by 4 bases and J by 9 bases, and 15 bases separated the two germline ends.

This clonotype came up a few times. This may come from a read error, since a much larger clone is one base off. The genes are TRBV7-6 and TRBJ2-5; no clear D gene. Trimming took off 2 bases at V and 9 bases at J, with 19 bases between the two ends. Germline V lookup: CDR1 SGHVS, CDR2 FNYEAQ. CDR3 length equals 15 residues. The chain's CDR3 is CASSLLRHPHWAQYF. The CDR3 nucleotides are TGTGCCAGCAGCTTATTACGACACCCCCATTGGGCCCAGTACTTC.

This clonotype was recorded many times. The rearrangement joins TRBV7-9 to TRBJ2-3; D uncertain. The CDR3 is 15 amino acids. Germline-derived CDR1 and CDR2 are SEHNR and FQNEAQ (reference sequence). The V end was cut by 7 bases, the J end by 5 bases, with 19 bases between. The CDR3 here is CASTQEGPVRDTQYF. CDR3 in DNA: TGTGCCAGCACCCAGGAAGGCCCCGTGAGAGATACGCAGTATTTT.

This clonotype has more than one count but fewer than ten. The V gene is TRBV27, the J gene TRBJ2-7, with TRBD2 matching 11 bases. The CDR3 covers 14 residues. Germline V gives CDR1 MNHEY, CDR2 SMNVEV (reference sequence). V shed 3 bases, J shed 5 bases, and the junction held 3 bases outside the gene matches. The CDR3: CASSLTSGADEQYF. CDR3 sequence (DNA): TGTGCCAGCAGTTTGACTAGCGGGGCGGACGAGCAGTACTTC.